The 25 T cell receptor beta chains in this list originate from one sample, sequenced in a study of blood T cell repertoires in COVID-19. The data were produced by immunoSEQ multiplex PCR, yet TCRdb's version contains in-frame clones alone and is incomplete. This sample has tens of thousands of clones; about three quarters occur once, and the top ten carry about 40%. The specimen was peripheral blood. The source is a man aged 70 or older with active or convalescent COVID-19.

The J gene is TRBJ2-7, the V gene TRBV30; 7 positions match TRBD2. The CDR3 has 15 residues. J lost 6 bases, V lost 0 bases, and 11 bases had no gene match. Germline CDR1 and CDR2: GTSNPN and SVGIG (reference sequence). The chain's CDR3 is CAWSVAGVHFGEQYF. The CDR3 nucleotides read TGTGCCTGGAGTGTCGCGGGAGTCCATTTTGGCGAGCAGTACTTC.

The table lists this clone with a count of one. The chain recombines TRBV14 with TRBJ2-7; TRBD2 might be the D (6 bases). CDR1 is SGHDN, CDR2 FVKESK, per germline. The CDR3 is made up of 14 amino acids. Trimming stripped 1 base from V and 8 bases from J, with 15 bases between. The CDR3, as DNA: TGTGCCAGCAGCCAAGTGACGGGAGTGGGAAAGCAGTACTTC. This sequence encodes CASSQVTGVGKQYF.

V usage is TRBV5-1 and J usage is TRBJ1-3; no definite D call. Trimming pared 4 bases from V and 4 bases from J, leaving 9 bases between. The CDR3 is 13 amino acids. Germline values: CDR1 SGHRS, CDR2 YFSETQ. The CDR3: CASSTGGGNTIYF. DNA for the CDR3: TGCGCCAGCAGCACTGGCGGGGGAAACACCATATATTTT.

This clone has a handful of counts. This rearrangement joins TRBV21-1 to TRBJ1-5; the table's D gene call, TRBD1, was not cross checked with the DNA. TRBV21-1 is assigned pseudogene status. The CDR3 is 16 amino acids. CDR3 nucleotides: TGTGCCAGCAGCAAATATCCGGCAGGGGGCAATCAGCCCCAGCATTTT. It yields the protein CASSKYPAGGNQPQHF.

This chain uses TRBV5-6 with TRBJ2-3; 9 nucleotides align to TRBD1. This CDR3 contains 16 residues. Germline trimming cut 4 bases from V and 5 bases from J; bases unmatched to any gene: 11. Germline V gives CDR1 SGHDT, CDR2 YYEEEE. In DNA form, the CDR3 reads TGTGCCAGCAGCCCTCCGCAGGACAGGGGCCGAGATACGCAGTATTTT. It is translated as CASSPPQDRGRDTQYF.

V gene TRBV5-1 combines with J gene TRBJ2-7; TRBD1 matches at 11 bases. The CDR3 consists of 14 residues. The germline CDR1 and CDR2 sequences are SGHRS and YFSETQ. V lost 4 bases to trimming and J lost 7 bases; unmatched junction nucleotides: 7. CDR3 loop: CASSARTGGEEQYF. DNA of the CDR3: TGCGCCAGCAGCGCCCGGACAGGGGGCGAAGAGCAGTACTTC.

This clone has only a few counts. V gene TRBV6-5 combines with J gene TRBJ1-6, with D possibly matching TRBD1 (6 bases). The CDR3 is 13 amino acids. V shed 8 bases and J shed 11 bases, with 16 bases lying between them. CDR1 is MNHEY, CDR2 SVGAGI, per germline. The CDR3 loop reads CASGWGGGAPLHF. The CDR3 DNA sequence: TGTGCCAGCGGATGGGGAGGGGGAGCACCCCTCCACTTT.

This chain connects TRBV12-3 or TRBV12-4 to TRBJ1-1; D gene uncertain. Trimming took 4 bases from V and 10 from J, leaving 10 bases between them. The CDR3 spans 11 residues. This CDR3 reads CASSSLGGAFF. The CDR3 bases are TGTGCCAGCAGTTCCCTAGGAGGAGCTTTCTTT.

CDR3 bases: TGTGCCAGTAGAAAGGAAGGGGGTAGCACAGATACGCAGTATTTT. Encoded protein: CASRKEGGSTDTQYF. The J gene is TRBJ2-3, the V gene TRBV19; D is perhaps TRBD1 (6 bases). Germline values: CDR1 LNHDA, CDR2 SQIVND (reference sequence). The CDR3 sequence is 15 residues long. Between the trimmed V and J ends, which lost 6 bases and 0 bases, there was a span of 13 bases.

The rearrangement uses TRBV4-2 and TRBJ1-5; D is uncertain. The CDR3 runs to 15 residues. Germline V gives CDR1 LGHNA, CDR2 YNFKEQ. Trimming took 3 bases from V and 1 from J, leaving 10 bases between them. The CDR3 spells CASSQEVLSNQPQHF. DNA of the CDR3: TGTGCCAGCAGCCAGGAGGTTTTAAGCAATCAGCCCCAGCATTTT.

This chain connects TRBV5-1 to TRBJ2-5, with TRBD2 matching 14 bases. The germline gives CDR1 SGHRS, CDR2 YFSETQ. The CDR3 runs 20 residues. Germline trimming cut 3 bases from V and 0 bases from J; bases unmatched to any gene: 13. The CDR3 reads CASSWGLAGDRLGYQETQYF. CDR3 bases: TGCGCCAGCAGCTGGGGACTAGCGGGGGACCGTCTGGGGTACCAAGAGACCCAGTACTTC.

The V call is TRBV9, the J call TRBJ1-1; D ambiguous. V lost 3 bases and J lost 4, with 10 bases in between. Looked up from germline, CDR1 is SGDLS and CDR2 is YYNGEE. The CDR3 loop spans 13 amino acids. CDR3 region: CASSGHSGTEAFF. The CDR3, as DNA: TGTGCCAGCAGCGGCCACAGTGGCACTGAAGCTTTCTTT.

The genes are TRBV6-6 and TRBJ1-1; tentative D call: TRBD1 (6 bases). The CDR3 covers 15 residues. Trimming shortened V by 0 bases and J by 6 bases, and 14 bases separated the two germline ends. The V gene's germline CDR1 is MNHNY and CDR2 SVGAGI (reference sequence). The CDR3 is CASSYSPGAGAEAFF. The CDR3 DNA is TGTGCCAGCAGTTACTCACCAGGGGCGGGTGCTGAAGCTTTCTTT.

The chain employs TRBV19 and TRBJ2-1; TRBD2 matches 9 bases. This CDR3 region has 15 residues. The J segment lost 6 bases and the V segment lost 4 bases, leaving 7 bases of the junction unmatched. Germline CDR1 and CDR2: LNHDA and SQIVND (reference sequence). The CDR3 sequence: CASSSGAGGINEQFF. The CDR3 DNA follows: TGTGCCAGTAGTAGTGGAGCGGGGGGTATCAATGAGCAGTTCTTC.

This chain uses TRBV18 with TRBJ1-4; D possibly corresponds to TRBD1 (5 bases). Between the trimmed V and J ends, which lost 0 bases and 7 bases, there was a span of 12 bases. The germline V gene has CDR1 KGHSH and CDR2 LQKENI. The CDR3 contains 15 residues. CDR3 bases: TGTGCCAGCTCACCACCCGTGGGGCCTCCTGAAAAACTGTTTTTT. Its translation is CASSPPVGPPEKLFF.

The CDR3 is CASSQQGYNEKLFF. The CDR3 coding sequence is TGTGCCAGCAGCCAACAGGGCTATAATGAAAAACTGTTTTTT. The V and J genes are TRBV27 and TRBJ1-4; D may be TRBD1 (6 bases). Germline-derived CDR1 and CDR2 are MNHEY and SMNVEV (reference sequence). This CDR3 is 14 amino acids long. V gave up 6 bases and J gave up 4 bases, with 12 bases separating them.

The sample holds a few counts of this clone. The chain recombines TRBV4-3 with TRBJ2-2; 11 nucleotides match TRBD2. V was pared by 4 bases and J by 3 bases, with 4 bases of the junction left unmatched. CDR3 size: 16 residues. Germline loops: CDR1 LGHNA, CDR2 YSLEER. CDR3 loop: CASSPGTSGYTGELFF. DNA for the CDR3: TGCGCCAGCAGCCCCGGGACTAGCGGATACACCGGGGAGCTGTTTTTT.

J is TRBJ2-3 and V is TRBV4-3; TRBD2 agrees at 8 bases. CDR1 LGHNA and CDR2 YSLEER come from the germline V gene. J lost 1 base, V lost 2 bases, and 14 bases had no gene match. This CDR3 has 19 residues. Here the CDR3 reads CASSQLRGPGGLRTDTQYF. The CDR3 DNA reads TGCGCCAGCAGCCAACTAAGGGGTCCGGGGGGGCTACGCACAGATACGCAGTATTTT.

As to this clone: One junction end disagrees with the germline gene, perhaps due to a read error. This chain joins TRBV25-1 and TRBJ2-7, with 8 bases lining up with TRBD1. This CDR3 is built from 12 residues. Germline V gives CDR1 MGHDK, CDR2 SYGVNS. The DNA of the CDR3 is TGTGCCAGCAGTGGACAGGGGATTTTTAGAAGTTTC. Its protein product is CASSGQGIFRSF.

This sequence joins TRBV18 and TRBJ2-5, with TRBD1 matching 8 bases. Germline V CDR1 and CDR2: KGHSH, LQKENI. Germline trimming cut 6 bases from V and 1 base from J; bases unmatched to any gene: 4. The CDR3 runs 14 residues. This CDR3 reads CASSRTGRQETQYF. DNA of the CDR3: TGTGCCAGCTCCCGGACAGGGCGCCAAGAGACCCAGTACTTC.

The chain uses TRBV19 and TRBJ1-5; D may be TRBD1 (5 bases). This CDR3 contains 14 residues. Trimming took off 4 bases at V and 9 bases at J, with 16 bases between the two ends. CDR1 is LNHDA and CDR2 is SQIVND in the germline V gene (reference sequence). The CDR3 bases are TGTGCCAGTAGTACCCGACAGAACTATTTGCCCCAGCATTTT. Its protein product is CASSTRQNYLPQHF.

The CDR3: CASSLRQGVETQYF. The CDR3 nucleotides read TGTGCCAGCAGCTTAAGACAGGGCGTCGAGACCCAGTACTTC. The V call is TRBV11-2, the J call TRBJ2-5; TRBD1 matches 7 bases. The V gene end was trimmed by 2 bases and the J gene end by 5 bases; junction bases not matched to a gene: 5. The germline V gene encodes CDR1 SGHAT and CDR2 FQNNGV. This CDR3 is 14 amino acids long.

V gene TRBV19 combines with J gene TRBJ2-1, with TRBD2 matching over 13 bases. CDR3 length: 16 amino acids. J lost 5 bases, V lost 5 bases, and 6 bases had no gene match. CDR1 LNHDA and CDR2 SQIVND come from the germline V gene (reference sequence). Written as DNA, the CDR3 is TGTGCCAGTAGTCCACTAGCGGGGGGGCAGAACAATGAGCAGTTCTTC. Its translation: CASSPLAGGQNNEQFF.

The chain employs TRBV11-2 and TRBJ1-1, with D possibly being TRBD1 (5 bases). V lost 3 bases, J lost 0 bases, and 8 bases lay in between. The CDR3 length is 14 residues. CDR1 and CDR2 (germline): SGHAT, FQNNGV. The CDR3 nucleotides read TGTGCCAGCAGCTTGACAGATATGAACACTGAAGCTTTCTTT. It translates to CASSLTDMNTEAFF.

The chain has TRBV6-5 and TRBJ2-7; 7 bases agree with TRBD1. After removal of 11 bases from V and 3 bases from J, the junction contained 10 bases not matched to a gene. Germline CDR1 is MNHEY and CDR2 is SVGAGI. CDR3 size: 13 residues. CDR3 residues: CAGRTGTNYEQYF. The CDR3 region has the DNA TGTGCCGGACGGACAGGAACCAACTACGAGCAGTACTTC.